This record looks at one T cell receptor (beta chain) sequence and its context. Its antigen is still unknown. Per-base qualities were not stored, and no clone one base away is much larger. The data were taken from a study of CD8 T cells in Susac syndrome (dated by TCRdb to 2018 to 2020). About the study as a whole: Among the sequenced Susac syndrome patients, five or six had clinically active disease and about 8 were in clinical remission. At the time of blood withdrawal, Susac syndrome patients were either therapy-naive, taking corticosteroids (with some also receiving IVIg), or on IVIg alone. Whether CD8+ T cell activation and differentiation in Susac syndrome was antigen driven was tested using repertoire sequencing.

What the research found in general, with its limitations: The number of individuals in the TCR sequencing and HLA analysis was recognized as being relatively small. In the CD4+ T cell repertoire of Susac syndrome patients, clonal expansion was not detected.

Cut back by 4 bases and 2 bases, the V and J ends lie 20 bases apart. Taken from the germline V gene, the CDR1 and CDR2 loops are MGHRA and YSYEKL. The CDR3, from cysteine to phenylalanine, totals 17 residues. Left in the record is the CDR3 DNA by itself, 51 bases read in frame from the first base. Peripheral blood CD8+ and CD4+ T cells from healthy donors, Susac syndrome patients and multiple sclerosis patients were profiled using high-throughput TCR beta sequencing. Susac syndrome patients met recently defined diagnostic criteria for definite or probable disease. CD8+ TEMRA cells were enriched by FACS, while bulk CD8+ and CD4+ T cells were purified by magnetic negative isolation. Blood was drawn into EDTA tubes, processed within 24 hours, and PBMCs were isolated by density gradient centrifugation. PBMCs intended for TCR sequencing were cryopreserved in liquid nitrogen and were subsequently thawed in a 37 degrees C water bath. The sorted or isolated CD4+, CD8+ and CD8+ TEMRA cells had a purity of 90% or higher.

RNA was extracted using the RNeasy kit, and roughly 0.5 to 1 ug of the RNA was reverse transcribed with random hexamers. The immunoSEQ multiplex PCR assay, which covers 54 Vbeta and 13 Jbeta segments, was used to amplify TCR beta CDR3 regions. PCR amplification bias was corrected using a synthetic template baseline for primer optimization and computational correction. The authors processed their data as follows. Reads were assigned to V, D and J genes according to IMGT and analyzed in immunoSEQ Analyzer, with only productive sequences retained. Clonality was calculated as one minus the Shannon entropy normalized by log2 of the number of productive unique sequences. For each patient and control, public and private clones were evaluated among the 100 most prevalent clones. Clones were defined as Susac-specific when absent from the healthy and MS cohorts, from fewer than 1,300 published viral clones and from other ImmuneACCESS disease sequences. TCRdb's own reprocessing of the public reads used fastp at Q25 and MiXCR and kept productive beta chains. Each CDR3 protein appears once, grouped with its most common genes and DNA. TCRdb, not the authors, supplied the V and J calls. This sample comprises about 170,000 distinct CDR3 sequences, around 95% of them detected only once. The top ten clonotypes cover approximately 0.12% of the sample.

The specimen sequenced was CD4+ T cells from PBMCs. The chain is made from TRBV4-1 and TRBJ2-5; a tentative D call is TRBD2 (6 bases match). The clonotype was recovered from a human donor with Susac syndrome. Here is the DNA: TGCGCCAGCAGCCGAGAACCCGGGGGACCTCTTCAAGAGACCCAGTACTTC. Its product reads: CASSREPGGPLQETQYF.